This entry lists 28 T cell receptor beta chains sequenced from one sample in a study of CD8 T cells in ankylosing spondylitis. A single record per CDR3 protein comes from TCRdb applying MiXCR to the 5' RACE reads. This sample has around 9,100 distinct CDR3 sequences; 6% occur once, and the top ten carry approximately 40%. The source material was blood, either unsorted or a sorted T cell fraction (not recorded which). The receptors originated from a female donor with ankylosing spondylitis or in good health (not recorded which).

The chain is built from TRBV9 and TRBJ2-7; a weak D match, TRBD2 (6 bases). The ends were cut back, 7 bases at V and 2 bases at J, with 13 bases in the middle. This CDR3 has 13 residues. Germline V lookup: CDR1 SGDLS, CDR2 YYNGEE. The CDR3 sequence: CASSSTGAYEQYF. CDR3 in DNA: TGTGCCAGCTCCTCAACGGGAGCCTACGAGCAGTACTTC.

By frequency in the sample, this clonotype is medium-sized. The V call is TRBV9, the J call TRBJ1-6, with D uncertain. Germline V gene data show CDR1 as SGDLS and CDR2 as YYNGEE. V was pared by 0 bases and J by 2 bases, with 12 bases between. The CDR3 extends over 17 amino acids. CDR3 amino acids: CASSVDGTVPYNSPLHF. CDR3 DNA: TGTGCCAGCAGCGTAGATGGAACCGTCCCCTATAATTCACCCCTCCACTTT.

This clonotype is judged medium-sized. The rearrangement joins TRBV9 to TRBJ2-1; tentative D call: TRBD2 (6 bases). Between the trimmed V and J ends, which lost 2 bases and 5 bases, there was a span of 14 bases. Looked up from germline, CDR1 is SGDLS and CDR2 is YYNGEE. This CDR3 has 15 residues. Here the CDR3 reads CASSVEGGANNEQFF. The CDR3 coding sequence is TGTGCCAGCAGCGTCGAGGGCGGGGCCAACAATGAGCAGTTCTTC.

This clonotype was recorded at least ten times. V is TRBV9 and J is TRBJ1-1, with D possibly matching TRBD1 (5 bases). Trimming left V 3 bases short and J 1 base short, with 10 bases between. The CDR3 spans 14 residues. CDR1 is SGDLS, CDR2 YYNGEE, per germline. This chain's CDR3 is CASSELTGNTEAFF. The CDR3 nucleotides read TGTGCCAGCAGCGAACTCACAGGGAACACTGAAGCTTTCTTT.

This clonotype was observed at least ten times. V usage is TRBV9 and J usage is TRBJ2-5; perhaps TRBD1 as D (8 bases). The V end was cut by 2 bases, the J end by 5 bases, with 16 bases between. This CDR3 is built from 15 residues. Germline V gene data show CDR1 as SGDLS and CDR2 as YYNGEE. The CDR3 sequence: CASSVGGTGSETQYF. The CDR3 DNA is TGTGCCAGCAGCGTCGGGGGGACAGGCTCGGAGACCCAGTACTTC. Full variable domain (missing parts from reference TRBV9 and TRBJ2-5): DSGVTQTPKHLITATGQRVTLRCSPRSGDLSVYWYQQSLDQGLQFLIQYYNGEERAKGNILERFSAQQFPDLHSELNLSSLELGDSALYFCASSVGGTGSETQYFGPGTRLLVL.

V and J are TRBV9 and TRBJ2-2; 7 bases are shared with TRBD1. Trimming at V came to 0 bases and at J to 4 bases, leaving 3 bases not matched to a gene. The CDR3 has 15 residues. Germline loops: CDR1 SGDLS, CDR2 YYNGEE. CDR3 amino acids: CASSVEGGLTGELFF. The CDR3 DNA is TGTGCCAGCAGCGTAGAAGGGGGCCTCACCGGGGAGCTGTTTTTT.

This clonotype was counted at least ten times. The chain recombines TRBV9 with TRBJ2-2, with 10 bases matching TRBD2. V gave up 4 bases and J gave up 0 bases; unmatched junction bases: 12. The germline V gene encodes CDR1 SGDLS and CDR2 YYNGEE. The CDR3 consists of 19 residues. CDR3 in DNA: TGTGCCAGCAGCACCGGGACTAGCGTGATGCTTGCGAACACCGGGGAGCTGTTTTTT. It is translated as CASSTGTSVMLANTGELFF.

The rearrangement joins TRBV9 to TRBJ2-1, with a possible D match to TRBD2 (7 bases). The CDR3 has 15 residues. Germline CDR1 reads SGDLS; CDR2 reads YYNGEE. Trimming removed 6 bases from V and 4 bases from J, with 17 bases in between. DNA for the CDR3: TGTGCCAGCACCGGGGGGCAGGGCGTTTACAATGAGCAGTTCTTC. Amino acids: CASTGGQGVYNEQFF.

This clonotype was seen repeatedly, ten times or more. This chain uses TRBV9 with TRBJ2-3, with 10 bases that match TRBD2. Per germline, CDR1 SGDLS and CDR2 YYNGEE. This CDR3 has 17 residues. V dropped 0 bases and J dropped 1; count of bases not matched to a gene: 5. CDR3 residues: CASSVGTSGGGTDTQYF. The CDR3 nucleotides are TGTGCCAGCAGCGTAGGGACTAGCGGAGGGGGCACAGATACGCAGTATTTT.

V gene TRBV9 combines with J gene TRBJ2-5; weak D call: TRBD2 (6 bases). The CDR3 length is 15 residues. Germline loops: CDR1 SGDLS, CDR2 YYNGEE. Trimming removed 2 bases from V and 0 bases from J, with 11 bases in between. CDR3 DNA sequence: TGTGCCAGCAGCGTTGCGGGAAATAACCAAGAGACCCAGTACTTC. It encodes CASSVAGNNQETQYF.

In this sample, this clonotype turned up many times. The chain recombines TRBV9 with TRBJ2-5; 8 bases are shared with TRBD2. In germline, CDR1 is SGDLS, CDR2 YYNGEE. CDR3 length: 17 amino acids. Trimming took 3 bases from V and 2 from J; bases not matched to a gene: 12. For the CDR3, the DNA is TGTGCCAGCAGCGAGCGGGCTTTGCGGGGGGCTCAAGAGACCCAGTACTTC. As protein: CASSERALRGAQETQYF.

Many counts were recorded for this clonotype. The chain joins TRBV9 to TRBJ2-3, with 10 bases fitting TRBD2. This CDR3 comprises 15 residues. Germline values: CDR1 SGDLS, CDR2 YYNGEE. V trimming: 3 bases; J trimming: 5 bases; junction bases outside the gene matches: 6. The CDR3 DNA is TGTGCCAGCAGCGCAGCGGGGGGGCAAGGAGATACGCAGTATTTT. Its protein product is CASSAAGGQGDTQYF.

Regarding this clonotype: One end of the junction varies from germline; a read error may be responsible. This sequence joins TRBV9 and TRBJ1-1, with D possibly TRBD1 on 6 matching bases. This CDR3 comprises 14 residues. Germline V gene lookup returns CDR1 SGDLS and CDR2 YYNGEE. The CDR3, as DNA: TGTGCCAACAGCGTCTCACAGGGTTCGACTGAAGCTTTCTTT. It specifies CANSVSQGSTEAFF.

This clonotype was picked up many times. This chain joins TRBV9 and TRBJ2-1; D ambiguous. This CDR3 is built from 14 residues. V gave up 3 bases and J gave up 0 bases, with 7 bases separating them. Germline CDR1 and CDR2: SGDLS and YYNGEE. This chain's CDR3 is CASSDEGSYNEQFF. The CDR3 DNA reads as TGTGCCAGCAGCGACGAAGGCTCCTACAATGAGCAGTTCTTC.

The chain links TRBV9 to TRBJ2-1, with TRBD2 matching over 10 bases. Per germline, CDR1 SGDLS and CDR2 YYNGEE. J gave up 4 bases and V 3 bases, and 4 bases lay outside the gene matches. This CDR3 has 15 residues. The DNA for the CDR3 is TGTGCCAGCAGCGCGGGGACTAGCGAGTACAATGAGCAGTTCTTC. It codes for CASSAGTSEYNEQFF.

This clonotype was detected ten times or more. The genes are TRBV9 and TRBJ1-2; TRBD1 agrees at 10 bases. J lost 5 bases, V lost 0 bases, and 7 bases had no gene match. The CDR3 totals 16 residues. CDR1 and CDR2 from the germline V gene are SGDLS and YYNGEE. The CDR3 is CASSVDRTGGGYGYTF. As DNA, the CDR3 is TGTGCCAGCAGCGTAGATAGGACAGGGGGAGGATATGGCTACACCTTC.

This clonotype was picked up many times. V and J are TRBV9 and TRBJ2-3; 11 bases agree with TRBD2. The J segment lost 1 base and the V segment lost 0 bases, leaving 7 bases of the junction unmatched. Germline V CDR1 and CDR2: SGDLS, YYNGEE. The CDR3 consists of 18 residues. In DNA, the CDR3 is TGTGCCAGCAGCGTAGGGACCCAACTAGCGGGAGGCACAGATACGCAGTATTTT. This sequence encodes CASSVGTQLAGGTDTQYF.

This clonotype was picked up many times. The chain uses TRBV9 and TRBJ2-3, with TRBD2 identical over 7 bases. CDR1 SGDLS and CDR2 YYNGEE come from the germline V gene. This CDR3 comprises 16 residues. The V gene end was trimmed by 3 bases and the J gene end by 3 bases; junction bases not matched to a gene: 10. The CDR3 nucleotides read TGTGCCAGCAGCGCCCAGTGGGACTATCAAACAGATACGCAGTATTTT. Translating it yields CASSAQWDYQTDTQYF.

This clonotype rates as medium-sized. The chain is built from TRBV9 and TRBJ1-1; D ambiguous. Germline assignment: CDR1 SGDLS and CDR2 YYNGEE. V lost 2 bases and J lost 1, with 15 bases in between. The CDR3 consists of 16 residues. Written as DNA, the CDR3 is TGTGCCAGCAGCGTTTACCCGGATCACACGAACACTGAAGCTTTCTTT. It specifies CASSVYPDHTNTEAFF.

This clonotype occurred many times. The rearrangement uses TRBV9 and TRBJ2-3; TRBD2 aligns across 12 bases. With V trimmed by 3 bases and J by 3 bases, 11 bases remained unmatched. Germline V gives CDR1 SGDLS, CDR2 YYNGEE. The CDR3 is made up of 18 amino acids. This chain's CDR3 is CASSDSTGLAGLTDTQYF. CDR3 in DNA: TGTGCCAGCAGCGATTCTACGGGACTAGCGGGCTTAACAGATACGCAGTATTTT.

This clonotype was seen at least ten times. This chain uses TRBV9 with TRBJ2-1; TRBD2 might be the D (6 bases). Germline-derived CDR1 and CDR2 are SGDLS and YYNGEE. The CDR3 is 15 residues long. V was pared by 0 bases and J by 2 bases, with 9 bases between. The CDR3 reads CASSVDGSTYNEQFF. The CDR3 DNA reads TGTGCCAGCAGCGTAGACGGGAGTACCTACAATGAGCAGTTCTTC.

This clonotype is medium-sized by share. This rearrangement joins TRBV9 to TRBJ2-3; 8 nucleotides line up with TRBD2. After removal of 2 bases from V and 1 base from J, the junction contained 3 bases not matched to a gene. The CDR3 totals 15 residues. Germline assignment: CDR1 SGDLS and CDR2 YYNGEE. CDR3 sequence: CASSVGRGGTDTQYF. DNA for the CDR3: TGTGCCAGCAGCGTTGGGCGGGGGGGCACAGATACGCAGTATTTT.

This clonotype was found many times. V is TRBV9 and J is TRBJ2-2; D unresolved. CDR3 length: 13 amino acids. Per the germline V gene, CDR1 is SGDLS and CDR2 is YYNGEE. V lost 0 bases and J lost 5, with 5 bases in between. The CDR3 bases are TGTGCCAGCAGCGTAGAGGTAACCGGGGAGCTGTTTTTT. Amino acid sequence: CASSVEVTGELFF.

This clonotype turned up a few times. The CDR3 sequence is CASSAGQPNTGELFF. The CDR3 DNA sequence: TGTGCCAGCAGCGCGGGACAGCCGAACACCGGGGAGCTGTTTTTT. The chain is built from TRBV9 and TRBJ2-2, with TRBD1 matching over 7 bases. This CDR3 spans 15 amino acids. Germline V lookup: CDR1 SGDLS, CDR2 YYNGEE. The J segment lost 0 bases and the V segment lost 3 bases, leaving 2 bases of the junction unmatched.

This clonotype was counted ten times or more. The chain uses TRBV9 and TRBJ1-2; D is unclear. V was trimmed by 3 bases and J by 2 bases, leaving 5 bases between them. The CDR3 length is 12 residues. CDR1 is SGDLS, CDR2 YYNGEE, per germline. In DNA, the CDR3 is TGTGCCAGCAGCGCGGGGAACTATGGCTACACCTTC. This codes for CASSAGNYGYTF. Drawing the rest from reference TRBV9 and TRBJ1-2, the complete variable domain is DSGVTQTPKHLITATGQRVTLRCSPRSGDLSVYWYQQSLDQGLQFLIQYYNGEERAKGNILERFSAQQFPDLHSELNLSSLELGDSALYFCASSAGNYGYTFGSGTRLTVV.

This clonotype has just a few counts. The chain combines TRBV9 with TRBJ2-3; D unclear. The CDR3 totals 15 residues. Trimming removed 0 bases from V and 1 base from J, with 9 bases in between. Germline lookup yields CDR1 SGDLS and CDR2 YYNGEE. The chain's CDR3 is CASSVDGVGTDTQYF. The CDR3 region has the DNA TGTGCCAGCAGCGTAGATGGGGTCGGCACAGATACGCAGTATTTT.

This clonotype has more than one count but fewer than ten. The chain employs TRBV9 and TRBJ1-3; D possibly corresponds to TRBD1 (5 bases). V was clipped by 3 bases and J by 2 bases, with 12 bases between them. The CDR3 extends over 15 amino acids. In germline, CDR1 is SGDLS, CDR2 YYNGEE. CDR3 bases: TGTGCCAGCAGCGACGGGGGGAACCCTGGAAACACCATATATTTT. Encoded protein: CASSDGGNPGNTIYF.

The sample holds a few counts of this clonotype. The chain is built from TRBV9 and TRBJ2-1; D gene unclear. Trimming cost V 4 bases and J 4 bases, with 6 bases left between them. The germline V gene encodes CDR1 SGDLS and CDR2 YYNGEE. The length of the CDR3 is 12 residues. This CDR3 is CASSKTYNEQFF. The CDR3 DNA sequence: TGTGCCAGCAGCAAAACATACAATGAGCAGTTCTTC. Looking up the rest from reference TRBV9 and TRBJ2-1 gives the full variable domain: DSGVTQTPKHLITATGQRVTLRCSPRSGDLSVYWYQQSLDQGLQFLIQYYNGEERAKGNILERFSAQQFPDLHSELNLSSLELGDSALYFCASSKTYNEQFFGPGTRLTVL.